This T cell receptor (beta chain) originates from a study of response to subunit inactivated influenza vaccine. V was pared by 2 bases and J by 4 bases, with 12 bases of the junction left unmatched. The germline V gene has CDR1 KGHDR and CDR2 SFDVKD. The CDR3 runs 19 residues. In TCRdb, the RT-PCR reads were re-called with MiXCR into one record per CDR3 protein. This table has 650,000 to 700,000 distinct CDR3 sequences, 15% to 18% appearing once. Sequencing was performed on PBMCs from blood, taken approximately 12 days after vaccination. The TCR originated in a man aged 50 or older who received an inactivated influenza vaccine. The chain uses TRBV24-1 and TRBJ2-3, with TRBD1 matching over 12 bases. The CDR3 here is CATSDYPPGQGAGSDTQYF. The CDR3 DNA sequence: TGTGCCACCAGTGATTACCCCCCGGGACAGGGGGCAGGCTCAGATACGCAGTATTTT.